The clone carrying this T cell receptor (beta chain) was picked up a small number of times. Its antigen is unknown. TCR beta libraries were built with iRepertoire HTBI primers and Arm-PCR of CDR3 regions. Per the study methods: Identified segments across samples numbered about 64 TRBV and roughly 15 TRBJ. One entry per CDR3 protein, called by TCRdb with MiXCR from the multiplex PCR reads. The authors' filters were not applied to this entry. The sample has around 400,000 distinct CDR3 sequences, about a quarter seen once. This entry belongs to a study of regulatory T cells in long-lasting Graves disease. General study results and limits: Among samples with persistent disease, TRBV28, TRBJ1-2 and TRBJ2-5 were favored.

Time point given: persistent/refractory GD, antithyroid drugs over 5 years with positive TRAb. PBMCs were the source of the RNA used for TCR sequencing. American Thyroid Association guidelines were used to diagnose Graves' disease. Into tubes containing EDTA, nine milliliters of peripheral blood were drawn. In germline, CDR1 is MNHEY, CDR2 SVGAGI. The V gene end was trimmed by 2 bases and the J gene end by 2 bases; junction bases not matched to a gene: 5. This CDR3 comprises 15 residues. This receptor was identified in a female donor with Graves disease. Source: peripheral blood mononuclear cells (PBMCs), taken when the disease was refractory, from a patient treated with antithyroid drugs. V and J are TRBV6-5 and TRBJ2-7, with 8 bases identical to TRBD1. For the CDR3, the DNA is TGTGCCAGCAGTTACCAACAGGGGGGAGCCTACGAGCAGTACTTC. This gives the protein CASSYQQGGAYEQYF.